These 27 T cell receptor beta chains were sequenced from one sample in a study of T cell responses to AZD1222 COVID-19 vaccine. Repertoires were generated with immunoSEQ multiplex PCR, while TCRdb's copy carries only in-frame clones and drops some. The sample lists 95,000 or so clones; around nine tenths were seen once. The material sequenced was peripheral blood, taken on day 0 of AZD1222 vaccination. The receptors derive from an adult in good health.

V usage is TRBV2 and J usage is TRBJ2-6, with D hard to call. The CDR3 length is 16 residues. V shed 4 bases and J shed 3 bases, with 13 bases lying between them. The V gene's germline CDR1 is SNHLY and CDR2 FYNNEI. This CDR3 is CASSVFRAGGANVLTF. The CDR3, as DNA: TGTGCCAGCAGTGTATTTAGAGCTGGTGGGGCCAACGTCCTGACTTTC. Full variable domain (missing parts from reference TRBV2 and TRBJ2-6): EPEVTQTPSHQVTQMGQEVILRCVPISNHLYFYWYRQILGQKVEFLVSFYNNEISEKSEIFDDQFSVERPDGSNFTLKIRSTKLEDSAMYFCASSVFRAGGANVLTFGAGSRLTVL.

V and J are TRBV28 and TRBJ2-1; 11 bases map to TRBD1. The CDR3 length is 15 residues. Per germline, CDR1 MDHEN and CDR2 SYDVKM. The ends lost 6 bases at V and 5 bases at J; junction bases unmatched: 6. CDR3 nucleotide sequence: TGTGCCAGCAGCCGGGACAGGGGGTTCAACAATGAGCAGTTCTTC. Protein: CASSRDRGFNNEQFF.

V usage is TRBV5-4 and J usage is TRBJ2-3, with D possibly matching TRBD2 (6 bases). Trimming stripped 0 bases from V and 4 bases from J, with 12 bases between. Per the germline V gene, CDR1 is SGHNT and CDR2 is YYREEE (reference sequence). The CDR3 loop spans 15 amino acids. The CDR3 DNA sequence: TGTGCCAGCAGCTTGGTCCCCCGGAGGGCAGATACGCAGTATTTT. Translated, it gives CASSLVPRRADTQYF.

V usage is TRBV11-1 and J usage is TRBJ1-3; TRBD1 might be the D (5 bases). V gave up 0 bases and J gave up 3 bases, with 9 bases separating them. Germline CDR1 SGHAT, CDR2 FQDESV (reference sequence). The CDR3 loop spans 15 amino acids. This CDR3 reads CASSLAGVYGNTIYF. CDR3 DNA sequence: TGTGCCAGCAGCTTAGCAGGGGTTTATGGAAACACCATATATTTT.

The chain uses TRBV6-6 and TRBJ1-2; D perhaps matches TRBD1 (6 bases). Looked up from germline, CDR1 is MNHNY and CDR2 is SVGAGI (reference sequence). Trimming stripped 5 bases from V and 8 bases from J, with 9 bases between. The CDR3 has 11 residues. The CDR3 here is CASSNRAGYTF. The CDR3 nucleotides read TGTGCCAGCAGTAACAGGGCCGGCTACACCTTC.

This clone was recorded once. The chain has TRBV11-3 and TRBJ1-2; 9 bases line up with TRBD1. The J segment lost 7 bases and the V segment lost 0 bases, leaving 3 bases of the junction unmatched. The CDR3 totals 14 residues. Germline V gives CDR1 SGHNT, CDR2 YENEEA. CDR3 sequence: CASSLDGTGIGYTF. For the CDR3, the DNA is TGTGCCAGCAGCTTAGATGGGACAGGGATTGGCTACACCTTC.

The V gene is TRBV10-1, the J gene TRBJ2-1; D is unresolved. Germline values: CDR1 WNHNN, CDR2 SYGVQD (reference sequence). The CDR3 contains 14 residues. Trimming pared 9 bases from V and 2 bases from J, leaving 14 bases between. CDR3 region: CARPLTSPYNEQFF. The CDR3 DNA reads as TGCGCCAGACCCTTGACTTCCCCCTACAATGAGCAGTTCTTC.

This clone appeared a few times. V gene TRBV9 combines with J gene TRBJ2-1; D may be TRBD2 (6 bases). The V gene's germline CDR1 is SGDLS and CDR2 YYNGEE. CDR3 length equals 17 residues. V lost 2 bases and J 0 bases, leaving 15 bases between the germline ends. CDR3 DNA sequence: TGTGCCAGCAGCGTCCATGGGGGGTTGAGCTCCTACAATGAGCAGTTCTTC. Encoded protein: CASSVHGGLSSYNEQFF. The full variable domain, completed using reference TRBV9 and TRBJ2-1, is DSGVTQTPKHLITATGQRVTLRCSPRSGDLSVYWYQQSLDQGLQFLIQYYNGEERAKGNILERFSAQQFPDLHSELNLSSLELGDSALYFCASSVHGGLSSYNEQFFGPGTRLTVL.

The chain couples TRBV5-4 to TRBJ1-2; D not resolved. V shed 4 bases and J shed 6 bases, with 7 bases lying between them. Per germline, CDR1 SGHNT and CDR2 YYREEE (reference sequence). The CDR3 covers 11 residues. DNA of the CDR3: TGTGCCAGCAGCCCTCCGAATGGCTACACCTTC. Residues: CASSPPNGYTF.

This chain joins TRBV11-3 and TRBJ1-2, with TRBD1 identical over 8 bases. The CDR3 totals 15 residues. Germline lookup yields CDR1 SGHNT and CDR2 YENEEA. Trimming cost V 0 bases and J 5 bases; bases outside gene matches: 5. CDR3 sequence reads: CASSLEQGDTYGYTF. DNA for the CDR3: TGTGCCAGCAGCTTAGAACAGGGGGATACTTATGGCTACACCTTC.

The sample holds one count of this clone. This rearrangement joins TRBV7-9 to TRBJ2-5; 8 positions match TRBD2. Germline V gene lookup returns CDR1 SEHNR and CDR2 FQNEAQ (reference sequence). V was clipped by 7 bases and J by 5 bases; unmatched bases: 6. The length of the CDR3 is 13 residues. CDR3 nucleotides: TGTGCCAGCACCCTCGGGAGGGTGGAGACCCAGTACTTC. Amino acids: CASTLGRVETQYF.

The chain combines TRBV19 with TRBJ2-5, with D possibly matching TRBD1 (5 bases). V gave up 5 bases and J gave up 2 bases, with 12 bases separating them. There are 14 residues in the CDR3. Germline values: CDR1 LNHDA, CDR2 SQIVND (reference sequence). The CDR3 protein is CASSLQVSQETQYF. The CDR3 DNA reads TGTGCCAGTAGTCTACAGGTCTCGCAAGAGACCCAGTACTTC. The variable domain in full, completed from reference TRBV19 and TRBJ2-5, reads DGGITQSPKYLFRKEGQNVTLSCEQNLNHDAMYWYRQDPGQGLRLIYYSQIVNDFQKGDIAEGYSVSREKKESFPLTVTSAQKNPTAFYLCASSLQVSQETQYFGPGTRLLVL.

V gene TRBV9 combines with J gene TRBJ2-5; D may be TRBD2 (5 bases). CDR1 and CDR2 from the germline V gene are SGDLS and YYNGEE. CDR3 length: 14 residues. The V end lost 2 bases, the J end lost 5 bases, and 13 bases lay between the germline ends. The CDR3 bases are TGTGCCAGCAGCGTCGGCCTAGCCGGGGAGACCCAGTACTTC. Amino acids: CASSVGLAGETQYF.

The chain couples TRBV7-9 to TRBJ1-2; TRBD1 matches 7 bases. The germline CDR1 and CDR2 sequences are SEHNR and FQNEAQ (reference sequence). The CDR3 covers 16 residues. With 5 bases clipped from V and 2 bases from J, the junction kept 11 bases outside the gene matches. The CDR3 nucleotides are TGTGCCAGCAGCCCCACGCCGACCAGGGGGAACTATGGCTACACCTTC. Translation: CASSPTPTRGNYGYTF. The variable domain in full, with the rest retrieved from reference TRBV7-9 and TRBJ1-2, is DTGVSQNPRHKITKRGQNVTFRCDPISEHNRLYWYRQTLGQGPEFLTYFQNEAQLEKSRLLSDRFSAERPKGSFSTLEIQRTEQGDSAMYLCASSPTPTRGNYGYTFGSGTRLTVV.

This clone was recorded only once. V gene TRBV6-5 combines with J gene TRBJ1-5; the D gene is possibly TRBD1 (5 bases). Germline CDR1 MNHEY, CDR2 SVGAGI. V lost 7 bases to trimming and J lost 5 bases, with 12 bases between them. This CDR3 comprises 13 residues. CDR3: CASTFGGYQPQHF. The CDR3 DNA is TGTGCCAGCACTTTTGGGGGGTATCAGCCCCAGCATTTT.

The chain has TRBV28 and TRBJ1-1, with a possible D match to TRBD1 (6 bases). CDR1 is MDHEN and CDR2 is SYDVKM in the germline V gene. V was shortened by 1 base and J by 4 bases, with 10 bases between the two germline ends. The CDR3 contains 14 residues. The CDR3 DNA reads as TGTGCCAGCAGTTTATCGGGGGCGCGCACTGAAGCTTTCTTT. Protein product: CASSLSGARTEAFF.

The rearrangement joins TRBV6-5 to TRBJ1-6; the match to TRBD1 covers 7 bases. CDR3 size: 14 residues. Trimming removed 4 bases from V and 11 bases from J; junction bases left unmatched: 8. Germline V CDR1 and CDR2: MNHEY, SVGAGI. CDR3 loop: CASSFDRVAPPLHF. The CDR3 coding sequence is TGTGCCAGCAGTTTCGACAGGGTCGCGCCACCCCTCCACTTT.

The chain combines TRBV5-5 with TRBJ2-5; 12 bases are shared with TRBD2. CDR3 length: 15 amino acids. V was clipped by 3 bases and J by 2 bases; unmatched bases: 2. The germline CDR1 and CDR2 sequences are SGHKS and YYEKEE (reference sequence). For the CDR3, the DNA is TGTGCCAGCAGCTACGGACTAGCGGGACAAGAGACCCAGTACTTC. Its protein is CASSYGLAGQETQYF.

The chain employs TRBV19 and TRBJ2-7; D not resolved. CDR1 and CDR2 from the germline V gene are LNHDA and SQIVND (reference sequence). CDR3 length equals 14 residues. The V gene lost 4 bases and the J gene lost 0 bases, with 10 bases spanning the gap. Here the CDR3 reads CASSRSSYSYEQYF. In DNA, the CDR3 is TGTGCCAGTAGTAGATCGTCCTACTCCTACGAGCAGTACTTC. The complete variable domain, with remaining parts taken from reference TRBV19 and TRBJ2-7, reads DGGITQSPKYLFRKEGQNVTLSCEQNLNHDAMYWYRQDPGQGLRLIYYSQIVNDFQKGDIAEGYSVSREKKESFPLTVTSAQKNPTAFYLCASSRSSYSYEQYFGPGTRLTVT.

The chain has TRBV30 and TRBJ2-7; a possible D gene is TRBD2 (5 bases). The germline CDR1 and CDR2 sequences are GTSNPN and SVGIG (reference sequence). The V and J ends lost 1 base and 3 bases respectively, with 13 bases between them. CDR3 size: 14 residues. The CDR3 sequence is CAWSATGYIYEQYF. CDR3 in DNA: TGTGCCTGGAGTGCTACGGGGTACATCTACGAGCAGTACTTC.

The sample holds one count of this clone. The V gene is TRBV5-6, the J gene TRBJ2-7, with 7 bases aligning to TRBD2. The CDR3 runs 17 residues. Trimming at V came to 0 bases and at J to 2 bases, leaving 11 bases not matched to a gene. Germline V gene data show CDR1 as SGHDT and CDR2 as YYEEEE. The CDR3: CASSLGIGRGNTYEQYF. The CDR3 DNA reads TGTGCCAGCAGCTTGGGGATAGGGCGGGGGAACACCTACGAGCAGTACTTC.

The J gene is TRBJ1-1, the V gene TRBV11-2; D call uncertain. Germline CDR1 reads SGHAT; CDR2 reads FQNNGV. The length of the CDR3 is 18 residues. V was pared by 1 base and J by 4 bases, with 22 bases between. The CDR3 protein is CASSLVYGLSGLGTEAFF. In DNA, the CDR3 is TGTGCCAGCAGCTTAGTTTACGGGCTCTCCGGGCTGGGCACTGAAGCTTTCTTT. The complete variable domain, with remaining parts taken from reference TRBV11-2 and TRBJ1-1, reads EAGVAQSPRYKIIEKRQSVAFWCNPISGHATLYWYQQILGQGPKLLIQFQNNGVVDDSQLPKDRFSAERLKGVDSTLKIQPAKLEDSAVYLCASSLVYGLSGLGTEAFFGQGTRLTVV.

This chain connects TRBV18 to TRBJ2-3; 7 nucleotides align to TRBD2. The CDR3 runs to 12 residues. J gave up 10 bases and V 3 bases, and 4 bases lay outside the gene matches. Germline V lookup: CDR1 KGHSH, CDR2 LQKENI. The CDR3 region has the DNA TGTGCCAGCTCACCTCGGGGGGAATCGCAGTATTTT. The encoded protein is CASSPRGESQYF.

The chain joins TRBV14 to TRBJ2-7; D is undetermined. The CDR3 contains 15 residues. Per germline, CDR1 SGHDN and CDR2 FVKESK. V lost 1 base, J lost 0 bases, and 10 bases lay in between. The CDR3 protein is CASSQGVDNSYEQYF. The CDR3 region has the DNA TGTGCCAGCAGCCAAGGGGTAGACAACTCCTACGAGCAGTACTTC.

The chain is built from TRBV6-5 and TRBJ1-6; D remains unclear. The CDR3 loop spans 13 amino acids. Trimming took off 2 bases at V and 8 bases at J, with 7 bases between the two ends. The germline V gene has CDR1 MNHEY and CDR2 SVGAGI. The CDR3 is CASSYGEDSPLHF. CDR3 nucleotide sequence: TGTGCCAGCAGTTACGGGGAGGATTCACCCCTCCACTTT.

This clone was picked up one time. CDR3 sequence (DNA): TGTGCCAGCGGAATCCAAACAGGGGAACGCTATGGCTACACCTTC. Translated, it gives CASGIQTGERYGYTF. The rearrangement links TRBV27 to TRBJ1-2, with 7 bases aligning to TRBD1. Trimming removed 8 bases from V and 4 bases from J; junction bases left unmatched: 13. CDR1 and CDR2 (germline): MNHEY, SMNVEV (reference sequence). The CDR3 has 15 residues.

The CDR3 region is CASSLMREQYF. The CDR3 DNA is TGTGCCAGCAGCCTAATGAGAGAGCAGTACTTC. V gene TRBV11-2 combines with J gene TRBJ2-7; D not certain. Germline V lookup: CDR1 SGHAT, CDR2 FQNNGV. There are 11 residues in the CDR3. The ends were cut back, 5 bases at V and 7 bases at J, with 9 bases in the middle. The whole variable domain, filled in from reference TRBV11-2 and TRBJ2-7, reads EAGVAQSPRYKIIEKRQSVAFWCNPISGHATLYWYQQILGQGPKLLIQFQNNGVVDDSQLPKDRFSAERLKGVDSTLKIQPAKLEDSAVYLCASSLMREQYFGPGTRLTVT.